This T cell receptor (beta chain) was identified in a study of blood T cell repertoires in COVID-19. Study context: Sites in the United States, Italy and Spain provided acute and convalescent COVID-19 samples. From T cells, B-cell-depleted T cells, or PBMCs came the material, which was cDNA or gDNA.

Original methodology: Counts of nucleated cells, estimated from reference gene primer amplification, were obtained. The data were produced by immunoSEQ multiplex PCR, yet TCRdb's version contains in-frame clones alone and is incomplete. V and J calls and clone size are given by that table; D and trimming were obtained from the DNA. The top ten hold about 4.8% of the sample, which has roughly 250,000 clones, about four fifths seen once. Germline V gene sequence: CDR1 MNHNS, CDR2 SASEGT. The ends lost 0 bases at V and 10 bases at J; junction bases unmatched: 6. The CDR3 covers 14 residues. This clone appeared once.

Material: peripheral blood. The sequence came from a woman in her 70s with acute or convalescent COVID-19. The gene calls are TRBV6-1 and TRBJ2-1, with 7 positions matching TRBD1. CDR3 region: CASSEAPLTGEQFF. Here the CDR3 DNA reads TGTGCCAGCAGTGAAGCGCCATTGACAGGGGAGCAGTTCTTC.